One and the same sample provided the 26 T cell receptor beta chains below, sequenced in a study of T cells in lung cancer brain metastases (dated by TCRdb to the late 2010s). Libraries came from the immunoSEQ multiplex PCR assay. TCRdb provides this immuneACCESS table in a form limited to in-frame rearrangements. Some clones are lacking; in checked studies, under half of them reflect an unresolved V gene, and why the rest are absent is not known. In all, the sample holds approximately 3,500 clones, and 70% to 90% of those were seen once. Over 5% of the sample rests with the top ten. Sequenced: tumor tissue from the primary lung tumor. According to the study, the label for this sample's cell subset or site signals: primary lung cancer lesion. These receptors all stem from a woman aged 45 to 65 with non-small cell lung cancer.

The gene calls are TRBV5-1 and TRBJ1-1; 9 positions agree with TRBD1. V was clipped by 4 bases and J by 5 bases; unmatched bases: 9. The germline V gene has CDR1 SGHRS and CDR2 YFSETQ. The CDR3 extends over 15 amino acids. The CDR3 loop is CASSPGWTGETEAFF. CDR3 nucleotide sequence: TGCGCCAGCAGCCCCGGTTGGACAGGGGAAACTGAAGCTTTCTTT.

The gene calls are TRBV7-9 and TRBJ2-7, with 11 bases identical to TRBD1. The CDR3 totals 17 residues. Trimming took 4 bases from V and 6 from J; bases not matched to a gene: 14. The V gene's germline CDR1 is SEHNR and CDR2 FQNEAQ (reference sequence). CDR3 protein: CASSSTDRDRGVGEQYF. The DNA for the CDR3 is TGTGCCAGCAGCTCTACCGACCGGGACAGGGGGGTGGGCGAGCAGTACTTC.

With regard to this clone: This may come from a read error, since a much larger clone is one base off. This chain links TRBV14 with TRBJ1-1, with TRBD1 as a possible D gene (6 bases). Per the germline V gene, CDR1 is SGHDN and CDR2 is FVKESK. The CDR3 is made up of 13 amino acids. The DNA for the CDR3 is TGTGTCAGCAGTCGGGGGCTGAACACTGAAGCTTTCTTT. It codes for CVSSRGLNTEAFF. Drawing the rest from reference TRBV14 and TRBJ1-1, the complete variable domain is EAGVTQFPSHSVIEKGQTVTLRCDPISGHDNLYWYRRVMGKEIKFLLHFVKESKQDESGMPNNRFLAERTGGTYSTLKVQPAELEDSGVYFCVSSRGLNTEAFFGQGTRLTVV.

J is TRBJ2-3 and V is TRBV9; unclear D gene. Trimming cost V 0 bases and J 0 bases, with 5 bases left between them. The CDR3 consists of 14 residues. CDR1 and CDR2 from the germline V gene are SGDLS and YYNGEE. The CDR3 region has the DNA TGTGCCAGCAGCGTAGCATCTAGCACAGATACGCAGTATTTT. Its translation: CASSVASSTDTQYF.

This clone was detected once. V and J are TRBV30 and TRBJ2-7; D call uncertain. CDR3 length: 12 residues. With 2 bases removed from V and 6 bases from J, the gap between germline ends came to 11 bases. From germline, CDR1 is GTSNPN and CDR2 SVGIG (reference sequence). The CDR3 sequence: CAWSKQAFEQYF. In DNA form, the CDR3 reads TGTGCCTGGAGTAAGCAGGCCTTCGAGCAGTACTTC.

The genes are TRBV6-6 and TRBJ1-1, with 7 nucleotides matching TRBD1. J was trimmed by 2 bases and V by 10 bases; bases with no gene match: 10. Looked up from germline, CDR1 is MNHNY and CDR2 is SVGAGI (reference sequence). The CDR3 is 14 amino acids. The DNA of the CDR3 is TGTGCCAACGACTGGGACAGAAGCAACACTGAAGCTTTCTTT. It yields the protein CANDWDRSNTEAFF.

The chain is built from TRBV6-6 and TRBJ2-1, with 14 bases that match TRBD2. CDR3 length: 15 residues. With V trimmed by 6 bases and J by 12 bases, 10 bases remained unmatched. CDR1 is MNHNY and CDR2 is SVGAGI in the germline V gene (reference sequence). The CDR3 loop is CASRGLAGAFGRQFF. CDR3 nucleotide sequence: TGTGCCAGCAGGGGACTAGCGGGAGCCTTCGGTCGGCAGTTCTTC.

V usage is TRBV29-1 and J usage is TRBJ1-3; 10 nucleotides agree with TRBD1. J gave up 7 bases and V 7 bases, and 7 bases lay outside the gene matches. The CDR3 covers 13 residues. CDR1 is SQVTM, CDR2 ANQGSEA, per germline. The CDR3 sequence: CSAKGTGVNTIYF. DNA of the CDR3: TGCAGCGCTAAAGGGACAGGGGTCAACACCATATATTTT.

The CDR3 here is CASSLGQGYNSPLHF. CDR3 DNA: TGCGCCAGCAGCTTGGGACAGGGTTATAATTCACCCCTCCACTTT. The rearrangement uses TRBV5-1 and TRBJ1-6; TRBD1 aligns across 7 bases. V was clipped by 0 bases and J by 4 bases; unmatched bases: 1. The CDR3 is made up of 15 amino acids. Looked up from germline, CDR1 is SGHRS and CDR2 is YFSETQ.

This clone rates as large. V is TRBV19 and J is TRBJ1-1; D is unresolved. Looked up from germline, CDR1 is LNHDA and CDR2 is SQIVND (reference sequence). The V end lost 6 bases, the J end lost 5 bases, and 7 bases lay between the germline ends. This CDR3 region has 11 residues. Written as DNA, the CDR3 is TGTGCCAGTAGGCTGGGGACTGAAGCTTTCTTT. Amino acids: CASRLGTEAFF.

The rearrangement uses TRBV7-9 and TRBJ1-2; possible D gene TRBD1, 5 bases. The CDR3 is 13 residues long. V dropped 9 bases and J dropped 1 base, with 12 bases sitting between them. Looked up from germline, CDR1 is SEHNR and CDR2 is FQNEAQ (reference sequence). CDR3 protein: CASSETDNYGYTF. CDR3 bases: TGTGCCAGTTCCGAGACAGATAACTATGGCTACACCTTC. Based on the CDR3 plus reference TRBV7-9 and TRBJ1-2, the full variable domain is DTGVSQNPRHKITKRGQNVTFRCDPISEHNRLYWYRQTLGQGPEFLTYFQNEAQLEKSRLLSDRFSAERPKGSFSTLEIQRTEQGDSAMYLCASSETDNYGYTFGSGTRLTVV.

The J gene is TRBJ2-2, the V gene TRBV6-1; 7 bases map to TRBD1. The germline V gene has CDR1 MNHNS and CDR2 SASEGT. The CDR3 length is 16 residues. Unmatched junction bases numbered 4, after V lost 2 bases and J lost 1 base. The CDR3 coding sequence is TGTGCCAGCAGTGAAATAGGACAGGTGAACACCGGGGAGCTGTTTTTT. It specifies CASSEIGQVNTGELFF.

The chain is built from TRBV5-4 and TRBJ1-2, with 8 positions matching TRBD1. The CDR3 extends over 15 amino acids. The V gene end was trimmed by 4 bases and the J gene end by 2 bases; junction bases not matched to a gene: 7. Germline CDR1 SGHNT, CDR2 YYREEE (reference sequence). The CDR3 sequence is CASSNGQGGNYGYTF. CDR3 in DNA: TGTGCCAGCAGCAACGGACAGGGAGGAAACTATGGCTACACCTTC.

The CDR3 sequence: CASSQVPPTVNTEAFF. As DNA, the CDR3 is TGCGCCAGCAGCCAAGTACCCCCGACGGTGAACACTGAAGCTTTCTTT. The chain is built from TRBV4-3 and TRBJ1-1; D is unclear. The CDR3 is 16 amino acids. Germline V gene sequence: CDR1 LGHNA, CDR2 YSLEER. Trimming stripped 1 base from V and 0 bases from J, with 12 bases between.

The chain joins TRBV6-5 to TRBJ2-1; no reliable D call. Germline assignment: CDR1 MNHEY and CDR2 SVGAGI. V was clipped by 5 bases and J by 2 bases, with 10 bases between them. CDR3 size: 14 residues. This CDR3 is CASSRAPAYNEQFF. CDR3 nucleotides: TGTGCCAGCAGTAGGGCTCCCGCCTACAATGAGCAGTTCTTC.

This chain links TRBV4-3 with TRBJ2-3, with D unresolved. Between the trimmed V and J ends, which lost 0 bases and 7 bases, there was a span of 20 bases. Germline loops: CDR1 LGHNA, CDR2 YSLEER. CDR3 length equals 17 residues. The CDR3 bases are TGCGCCAGCAGCCAAGATGAGGCAGGCCCTCTTGGACATACGCAGTATTTT. This sequence encodes CASSQDEAGPLGHTQYF.

V usage is TRBV7-2 and J usage is TRBJ2-2, with D possibly called TRBD1 or TRBD2 (6 bases each). From germline, CDR1 is SGHTA and CDR2 FQGNSA. The CDR3 totals 12 residues. Trimming stripped 10 bases from V and 7 bases from J, with 13 bases between. CDR3 sequence reads: CATRGGYGELFF. The CDR3 DNA follows: TGTGCCACCAGAGGGGGGTACGGGGAGCTGTTTTTT. The full variable domain, with the rest looked up from reference TRBV7-2 and TRBJ2-2, is GAGVSQSPSNKVTEKGKDVELRCDPISGHTALYWYRQSLGQGLEFLIYFQGNSAPDKSGLPSDRFSAERTGGSVSTLTIQRTQQEDSAVYLCATRGGYGELFFGEGSRLTVL.

In this sample, this clone turned up a few times. V gene TRBV29-1 combines with J gene TRBJ1-1; 7 bases are a match to TRBD1. The CDR3 is 13 amino acids. From germline, CDR1 is SQVTM and CDR2 ANQGSEA. The trim removed 3 bases at V and 8 bases at J, leaving 9 bases unmatched. The CDR3 DNA follows: TGCAGCGTTGACGGACAGGCCTCGGAAGAAGCTTTCTTT. Amino acids: CSVDGQASEEAFF.

The CDR3 DNA sequence: TGTGCCTGGACTAAAAATTCACCCCTCCACTTT. Its translation is CAWTKNSPLHF. The V and J genes are TRBV30 and TRBJ1-6, with D hard to call. The V and J ends lost 4 bases and 7 bases respectively, with 5 bases between them. This CDR3 comprises 11 residues. Germline-derived CDR1 and CDR2 are GTSNPN and SVGIG (reference sequence).

The V call is TRBV6-5, the J call TRBJ1-2; 8 nucleotides align to TRBD1. V shed 4 bases, J shed 5 bases, and the junction held 9 bases outside the gene matches. The CDR3 sequence is 15 residues long. The germline gives CDR1 MNHEY, CDR2 SVGAGI. CDR3 in amino acids: CASSSTSGTGYGYTF. The CDR3, as DNA: TGTGCCAGCAGTTCAACGTCCGGGACAGGTTATGGCTACACCTTC.

This clone was observed a single time. Here the CDR3 DNA reads TGTGCCAGCAGCCCCTATCCGGACGGCCCCGGGGAGCTGTTTTTT. It yields the protein CASSPYPDGPGELFF. The V gene is TRBV2, the J gene TRBJ2-2; D not certain. Trimming shortened V by 6 bases and J by 6 bases, and 17 bases separated the two germline ends. The CDR3 covers 15 residues. The germline gives CDR1 SNHLY, CDR2 FYNNEI.

The rearrangement links TRBV5-1 to TRBJ2-5, with TRBD2 identical over 11 bases. V trimming: 4 bases; J trimming: 1 base; junction bases outside the gene matches: 9. This CDR3 is 17 amino acids long. Looked up from germline, CDR1 is SGHRS and CDR2 is YFSETQ. The CDR3 reads CASSPGPSGGFQETQYF. In DNA form, the CDR3 reads TGCGCCAGCAGCCCGGGGCCTAGCGGGGGGTTCCAAGAGACCCAGTACTTC.

CDR3 in amino acids: CASSFQVLNTEAFF. The CDR3 coding sequence is TGCGCCAGCAGCTTCCAGGTTTTGAACACTGAAGCTTTCTTT. This chain uses TRBV5-1 with TRBJ1-1; D is undetermined. The V end lost 2 bases, the J end lost 0 bases, and 8 bases lay between the germline ends. Germline V CDR1 and CDR2: SGHRS, YFSETQ. This CDR3 has 14 amino acids.

This rearrangement joins TRBV7-9 to TRBJ2-2, with no clear D. Trimming removed 7 bases at V and 0 bases at J, with 9 bases between. CDR1 and CDR2 from the germline V gene are SEHNR and FQNEAQ (reference sequence). The CDR3 runs 14 residues. CDR3 sequence reads: CASTRNANTGELFF. CDR3 DNA: TGTGCCAGCACCAGAAACGCGAACACCGGGGAGCTGTTTTTT.

J is TRBJ2-7 and V is TRBV28, with 8 bases identical to TRBD1. The CDR3 loop spans 16 amino acids. Trimming removed 7 bases from V and 0 bases from J; junction bases left unmatched: 11. In germline, CDR1 is MDHEN, CDR2 SYDVKM. The DNA of the CDR3 is TGTGCCAGCACACCGACGGACAGGGCCCTCTCCTACGAGCAGTACTTC. This encodes CASTPTDRALSYEQYF. The variable domain in full, with the rest retrieved from reference TRBV28 and TRBJ2-7, is DVKVTQSSRYLVKRTGEKVFLECVQDMDHENMFWYRQDPGLGLRLIYFSYDVKMKEKGDIPEGYSVSREKKERFSLILESASTNQTSMYLCASTPTDRALSYEQYFGPGTRLTVT.

The chain links TRBV9 to TRBJ2-2; D not certain. CDR1 is SGDLS and CDR2 is YYNGEE in the germline V gene. This CDR3 region has 12 residues. V was clipped by 3 bases and J by 2 bases, with 2 bases between them. The CDR3, as DNA: TGTGCCAGCAGCGGAAACACCGGGGAGCTGTTTTTT. This codes for CASSGNTGELFF.